One sample yielded the 22 T cell receptor beta chains listed below, sequenced in a study of blood T cell repertoires in COVID-19 (dated by TCRdb to 2018 to 2021). Libraries came from the immunoSEQ multiplex PCR assay. This is the immuneACCESS table as TCRdb keeps it, with only in-frame sequences that have V and J called. A part of the clones is gone; compared with another copy, unresolved V genes explain less than half, and the rest is unexplained. The sample contains 250,000 to 350,000 clones, approximately 85% of them found a single time. The top ten clonotypes cover 3.5% to 5.5% of the sample. Sequencing was performed on PBMCs or T cells enriched from blood (not recorded which). All receptors come from a young woman who had recovered from COVID-19.

In its sample, this clone was seen once. V usage is TRBV7-9 and J usage is TRBJ1-2; no firm D call. Germline CDR1 and CDR2: SEHNR and FQNEAQ (reference sequence). The CDR3 has 13 amino acids. V lost 5 bases and J 2 bases, leaving 9 bases between the germline ends. CDR3 protein: CASSLSLNYGYTF. In nucleotides, the CDR3 is TGTGCCAGCAGCCTCTCCCTGAACTATGGCTACACCTTC.

The rearrangement uses TRBV29-1 and TRBJ2-1, with D possibly matching TRBD1 (5 bases). V lost 3 bases and J lost 6, with 15 bases in between. Germline lookup yields CDR1 SQVTM and CDR2 ANQGSEA. The CDR3 runs to 14 residues. The DNA of the CDR3 is TGCAGCGTTGACTCCTGGGGCAAAAGCAATGAGCAGTTCTTC. Its protein product is CSVDSWGKSNEQFF.

This chain uses TRBV14 with TRBJ1-1, with 10 nucleotides matching TRBD1. Losses at the gene ends were 4 bases for V and 5 bases for J; bases not matched to a gene: 13. CDR1 and CDR2 (germline): SGHDN, FVKESK. This CDR3 region has 17 residues. CDR3 in amino acids: CASSRGRTGGLETEAFF. The CDR3 bases are TGTGCCAGCAGCCGAGGGAGGACAGGGGGGTTAGAGACTGAAGCTTTCTTT.

V gene TRBV28 combines with J gene TRBJ1-1; a possible D gene is TRBD1 (6 bases). The length of the CDR3 is 13 residues. Germline V gives CDR1 MDHEN, CDR2 SYDVKM. V shed 11 bases and J shed 0 bases, with 13 bases lying between them. The CDR3 loop is CAEQGVLNTEAFF. CDR3 DNA: TGTGCCGAACAGGGCGTGCTGAACACTGAAGCTTTCTTT.

Written as DNA, the CDR3 is TGCGCCAGCAGCCTTTACACTAGCGGAGGACCCCACGTGTCCCGTTACGAGCAGTACTTC. This gives the protein CASSLYTSGGPHVSRYEQYF. The V call is TRBV5-1, the J call TRBJ2-7; 8 bases agree with TRBD2. V gave up 4 bases and J gave up 4 bases; unmatched junction bases: 25. The CDR3 is made up of 20 amino acids. The germline V gene encodes CDR1 SGHRS and CDR2 YFSETQ.

The CDR3 DNA is TGTGCCTGGAACAGGGGCTTGAGCTCTGGAAACACCATATATTTT. Translation gives CAWNRGLSSGNTIYF. V and J are TRBV30 and TRBJ1-3, with 7 bases aligning to TRBD1. V shed 4 bases, J shed 0 bases, and the junction held 6 bases outside the gene matches. The germline V gene has CDR1 GTSNPN and CDR2 SVGIG (reference sequence). This CDR3 has 15 residues.

The chain links TRBV12-3 or TRBV12-4 to TRBJ2-7, with D unclear. Trimming left V 5 bases short and J 1 base short, with 9 bases between. The length of the CDR3 is 13 residues. CDR3 bases: TGTGCCAGCAGTCTTACGAGATCCTACGAGCAGTACTTC. The encoded protein is CASSLTRSYEQYF.

V usage is TRBV15 and J usage is TRBJ1-2; TRBD1 agrees at 7 bases. From germline, CDR1 is LNHNV and CDR2 YYDKDF (reference sequence). V was pared by 0 bases and J by 4 bases, with 5 bases of the junction left unmatched. The CDR3 length is 15 residues. The CDR3 here is CATSRDRAGGYGYTF. The CDR3 coding sequence is TGTGCCACCAGCAGAGATCGGGCAGGGGGCTATGGCTACACCTTC.

The chain recombines TRBV5-1 with TRBJ1-5, with D hard to call. Germline lookup yields CDR1 SGHRS and CDR2 YFSETQ. The CDR3 length is 15 residues. Trimming pared 0 bases from V and 7 bases from J, leaving 14 bases between. The CDR3 DNA sequence: TGCGCCAGCAGCTTGGGATCGGGAGATGGACAGCCCCAGCATTTT. Amino acids: CASSLGSGDGQPQHF.

The V call is TRBV7-6, the J call TRBJ2-5; the D gene is possibly TRBD2 (5 bases). The V end lost 1 base, the J end lost 7 bases, and 10 bases lay between the germline ends. The CDR3 is 13 residues long. CDR1 SGHVS and CDR2 FNYEAQ come from the germline V gene. Here the CDR3 DNA reads TGTGCCAGCAGCTTAGAGTCTGGGAGGACCCAGTACTTC. Its protein is CASSLESGRTQYF.

The chain couples TRBV4-1 to TRBJ2-1; D is uncertain. Germline V gene lookup returns CDR1 MGHRA and CDR2 YSYEKL. Trimming pared 0 bases from V and 4 bases from J, leaving 10 bases between. The CDR3 has 15 amino acids. CDR3 coding DNA: TGCGCCAGCAGCCAAGATGCCGGAGTTTACAATGAGCAGTTCTTC. This sequence encodes CASSQDAGVYNEQFF.

The chain carries TRBV6-5 and TRBJ2-5; D gene unclear. Trimming took off 0 bases at V and 2 bases at J, with 10 bases between the two ends. Germline CDR1 and CDR2: MNHEY and SVGAGI. The CDR3 runs 15 residues. CDR3 in DNA: TGTGCCAGCAGTTACTCGTGGGCAGCACAAGAGACCCAGTACTTC. Its translation: CASSYSWAAQETQYF.

This clone was detected a few times. This chain uses TRBV21-1 with TRBJ2-2; the D segment call TRBD2 is taken from the table without a DNA check. TRBV21-1 is annotated as a pseudogene. This CDR3 is built from 13 residues. The CDR3 region has the DNA TGTGCCAGCAGCAAAGAGCTCACCGGGGAGCTGTTTTTT. It codes for CASSKELTGELFF.

The chain employs TRBV6-5 and TRBJ1-2, with 10 nucleotides matching TRBD1. The V segment lost 7 bases and the J segment 8 bases; nucleotides outside the gene matches: 7. CDR1 is MNHEY and CDR2 is SVGAGI in the germline V gene. The length of the CDR3 is 13 residues. In DNA form, the CDR3 reads TGTGCCAGCACCGGGACAGGGGCTCGCGGCTACACCTTC. It specifies CASTGTGARGYTF.

V usage is TRBV10-3 and J usage is TRBJ2-5; 11 nucleotides match TRBD2. Germline assignment: CDR1 ENHRY and CDR2 SYGVKD. The V and J ends lost 4 bases and 2 bases, in that order; junction bases with no gene match: 6. The CDR3 sequence is 16 residues long. CDR3 sequence: CAISGDLAGGQETQYF. The CDR3 nucleotides are TGTGCCATCAGTGGGGATCTAGCGGGAGGACAAGAGACCCAGTACTTC.

The chain uses TRBV7-9 and TRBJ2-2, with D perhaps TRBD1 (5 bases). The V gene lost 5 bases and the J gene lost 4 bases, with 11 bases spanning the gap. This CDR3 is built from 14 residues. Germline-derived CDR1 and CDR2 are SEHNR and FQNEAQ (reference sequence). The CDR3 here is CASSDDRSTGELFF. CDR3 in DNA: TGTGCCAGCAGCGATGACAGAAGCACCGGGGAGCTGTTTTTT.

The chain has TRBV5-6 and TRBJ2-5; D perhaps matches TRBD2 (6 bases). This CDR3 has 15 amino acids. Trimming pared 0 bases from V and 5 bases from J, leaving 14 bases between. Looked up from germline, CDR1 is SGHDT and CDR2 is YYEEEE. CDR3 DNA sequence: TGTGCCAGCAGCTTGGCGCGGGGTTTGGGGGAGACCCAGTACTTC. This translates into CASSLARGLGETQYF.

The J gene is TRBJ1-4, the V gene TRBV27, with TRBD1 matching over 9 bases. Germline V gives CDR1 MNHEY, CDR2 SMNVEV (reference sequence). V shed 0 bases, J shed 7 bases, and the junction held 3 bases outside the gene matches. This CDR3 has 15 amino acids. The CDR3 DNA sequence: TGTGCCAGCAGTTTATCGGGGACAGGGAGTGAAAAACTGTTTTTT. Its protein product is CASSLSGTGSEKLFF.

In its sample, this clone was seen once. The V and J genes are TRBV7-9 and TRBJ1-4, with D unclear. Germline V CDR1 and CDR2: SEHNR, FQNEAQ (reference sequence). Trimming pared 4 bases from V and 1 base from J, leaving 10 bases between. This CDR3 contains 15 residues. The CDR3 region is CASSYDIVTNEKLFF. Here the CDR3 DNA reads TGTGCCAGCAGCTACGACATCGTAACTAATGAAAAACTGTTTTTT.

This chain connects TRBV9 to TRBJ1-2; TRBD1 matches at 7 bases. The CDR3 runs to 14 residues. Germline CDR1 is SGDLS and CDR2 is YYNGEE. Trimming cost V 4 bases and J 2 bases; bases outside gene matches: 5. The CDR3 reads CASSSKTGNYGYTF. The CDR3 nucleotides read TGTGCCAGCAGCTCCAAGACAGGGAACTATGGCTACACCTTC.

This rearrangement joins TRBV28 to TRBJ2-7; 10 bases line up with TRBD2. CDR1 is MDHEN and CDR2 is SYDVKM in the germline V gene. V shed 6 bases, J shed 2 bases, and the junction held 7 bases outside the gene matches. The CDR3 extends over 15 amino acids. The CDR3 loop is CASRAGSGRAYEQYF. The CDR3 bases are TGTGCCAGCAGGGCGGGGAGCGGGAGGGCCTACGAGCAGTACTTC.

The J gene is TRBJ2-3, the V gene TRBV19; 8 bases map to TRBD1. The ends lost 7 bases at V and 3 bases at J; junction bases unmatched: 9. This CDR3 comprises 15 residues. Germline assignment: CDR1 LNHDA and CDR2 SQIVND (reference sequence). CDR3 protein: CASMRQGTGTDTQYF. The CDR3, as DNA: TGTGCCAGTATGAGGCAGGGGACAGGTACAGATACGCAGTATTTT.